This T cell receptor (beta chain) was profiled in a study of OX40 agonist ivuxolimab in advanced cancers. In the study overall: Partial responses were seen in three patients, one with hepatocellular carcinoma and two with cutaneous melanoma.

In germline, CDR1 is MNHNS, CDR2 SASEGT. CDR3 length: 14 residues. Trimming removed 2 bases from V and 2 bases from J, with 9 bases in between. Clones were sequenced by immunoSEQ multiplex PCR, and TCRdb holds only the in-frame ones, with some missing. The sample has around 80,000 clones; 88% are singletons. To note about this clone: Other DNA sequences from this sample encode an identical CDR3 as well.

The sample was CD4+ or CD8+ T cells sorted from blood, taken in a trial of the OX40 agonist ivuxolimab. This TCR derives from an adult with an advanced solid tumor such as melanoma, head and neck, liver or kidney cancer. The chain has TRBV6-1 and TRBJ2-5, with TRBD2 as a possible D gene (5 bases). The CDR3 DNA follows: TGTGCCAGCAGTGAATCGGGGAGACAAGAGACCCAGTACTTC. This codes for CASSESGRQETQYF.